A single sample is the source of the 4 T cell receptor beta chains below, sequenced in a study of shared clonotypes between healthy human individuals (dated by TCRdb to the early 2020s). The library relied on the immunoSEQ multiplex PCR assay. TCRdb holds this immuneACCESS table with in-frame rearrangements only. Some clones are missing; in checked studies, unresolved V genes explain under half, and the rest has no known cause. The sample yields about 1.4 million clones; around 97% were counted once. Of the sample, 1.2% is held by the ten largest clones. Specimen: naive CD4+ T cells sorted from blood. In light of the paper, this sample's cell subset or site label describes: CD45RA+ positively selected. The receptor set was obtained from a man aged 25 to 40 in good health.

The V and J genes are TRBV28 and TRBJ1-2; D unclear. The length of the CDR3 is 12 residues. The germline CDR1 and CDR2 sequences are MDHEN and SYDVKM. Trimming removed 7 bases from V and 5 bases from J, with 11 bases in between. CDR3: CASTPPGYGYTF. The CDR3 DNA reads TGTGCCAGCACTCCGCCGGGGTATGGCTACACCTTC.

This clone was seen only once. The rearrangement joins TRBV6-6 to TRBJ2-5; 7 bases match TRBD2. The CDR3 extends over 15 amino acids. V lost 8 bases to trimming and J lost 5 bases; unmatched junction nucleotides: 14. In germline, CDR1 is MNHNY, CDR2 SVGAGI (reference sequence). CDR3 DNA: TGTGCCAGCGGGACTACCTCTGGAATTTTGGAGACCCAGTACTTC. Its translation: CASGTTSGILETQYF.

This chain joins TRBV5-4 and TRBJ2-3; a weak D match, TRBD2 (5 bases). The CDR3 is made up of 14 amino acids. Trimming cost V 4 bases and J 3 bases, with 12 bases left between them. CDR1 and CDR2 (germline): SGHNT, YYREEE (reference sequence). CDR3 DNA sequence: TGTGCCAGCAGCCTGAATACTAGGACAGATACGCAGTATTTT. This gives the protein CASSLNTRTDTQYF.

J is TRBJ2-4 and V is TRBV5-6; D is uncertain. Germline CDR1 SGHDT, CDR2 YYEEEE. The V and J ends lost 1 base and 15 bases respectively, with 11 bases between them. This CDR3 is 11 amino acids long. Here the CDR3 reads CASSLTTGLYF. The DNA for the CDR3 is TGTGCCAGCAGCTTGACCACTGGGTTGTACTTC.